This T cell receptor beta chain was observed in a study of blood T cell repertoires in COVID-19. Overall study: Collection of acute and convalescent COVID-19 samples took place in the United States, Italy and Spain. PBMCs, B-cell-depleted T cells, or T cells were the source of the cDNA or gDNA that made up the material.

Original processing methods: Reference gene primer amplification gave nucleated cell count estimates. Repertoires were generated with immunoSEQ multiplex PCR, while TCRdb's copy carries only in-frame clones and drops some. The D gene and trimming were derived from the DNA, and the V and J assignments and clone size from that table. The data hold about 52,000 clones, with about 90% observed a single time. The CDR3 runs 17 residues. Germline CDR1 and CDR2: KGHSH and LQKENI. Losses at the gene ends were 0 bases for V and 1 base for J; bases not matched to a gene: 4. This sequence originates from a man older than 75 with active or convalescent COVID-19. What was sequenced was peripheral blood. This chain joins TRBV18 and TRBJ2-2, with 8 bases matching TRBD1. The CDR3 DNA reads TGTGCCAGCTCACCACCGGACAGGGTACGGAACACCGGGGAGCTGTTTTTT. As protein: CASSPPDRVRNTGELFF.